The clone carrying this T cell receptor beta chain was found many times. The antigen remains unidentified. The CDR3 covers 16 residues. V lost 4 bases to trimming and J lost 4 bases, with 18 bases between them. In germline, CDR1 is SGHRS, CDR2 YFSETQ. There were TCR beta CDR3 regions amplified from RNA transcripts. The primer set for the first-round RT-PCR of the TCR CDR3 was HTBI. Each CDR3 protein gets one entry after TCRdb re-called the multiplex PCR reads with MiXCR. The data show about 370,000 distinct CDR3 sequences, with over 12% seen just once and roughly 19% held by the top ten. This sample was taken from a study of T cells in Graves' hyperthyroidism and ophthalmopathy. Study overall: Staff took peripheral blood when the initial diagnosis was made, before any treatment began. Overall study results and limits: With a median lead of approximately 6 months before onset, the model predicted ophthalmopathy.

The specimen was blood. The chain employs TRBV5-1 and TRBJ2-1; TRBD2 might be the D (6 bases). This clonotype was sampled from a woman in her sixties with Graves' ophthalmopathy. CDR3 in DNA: TGCGCCAGCAGCCCAGGTCTAGCGCAGAGGTACAATGAGCAGTTCTTC. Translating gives CASSPGLAQRYNEQFF.